The rows below give T cell receptor beta chains drawn from one sample of a study of T cell changes during pregnancy in multiple sclerosis. Produced via immunoSEQ multiplex PCR; TCRdb's table is partial and in-frame only. The repertoire holds over 50,000 clones, with around 90% as singletons. The specimen comprised peripheral blood, sampled in the first trimester of pregnancy. The receptor set was obtained from a female donor in good health, enrolled as a control in a pregnancy study. The conserved cysteine and the conserved F or W are not part of the CDR3 here.

j_call v_call cdr3_aa
TRBJ1-1 TRBV7-6 ASSPIGDTEAF
TRBJ2-2 TRBV4-3 ASPTAQNTGELF
TRBJ2-7 TRBV9 ASSAGDRPHEQY
TRBJ2-7 TRBV7-2 ASSYGLAGDEQY
TRBJ1-6 TRBV5-1 ASSLDGGNSPLH
TRBJ2-5 TRBV7-3 ASSRNGGARETQY
TRBJ1-1 TRBV9 ASSVTVMNTEAF
TRBJ2-1 TRBV6-4 ASSDLGQGHNEQF
TRBJ1-1 TRBV6-5 ASSSPGQPMNTEAF
TRBJ1-2 TRBV4-3 ASSQDAGGRRGYT
TRBJ1-2 TRBV15 ATSRDLKGGYT
TRBJ1-3 TRBV9 ASSADRDNGNTIY
TRBJ2-7 TRBV27 ASSLSGHYYEQY
TRBJ2-7 TRBV30 AVWGGASEQY
TRBJ2-7 TRBV11-1 ASSFYLRGQGRDEQY
TRBJ1-2 TRBV13 ASSTRPGTANYGYT
TRBJ2-1 TRBV2 ASSVPRLAVNEQF
TRBJ2-5 TRBV10-3 AISRPGDRETQY
TRBJ1-5 TRBV5-1 ASSSNAGDNQPQH
TRBJ2-1 TRBV15 ATSPRDSQFNEQF
TRBJ2-5 TRBV5-1 ASSWTGTIQETQY
TRBJ2-7 TRBV7-9 ASSSERGEQY
TRBJ1-6 TRBV19 ASSIPLANSNSPLH
TRBJ2-7 TRBV13 ASSFTGGLREQY
TRBJ2-5 TRBV7-9 ASSLGQPRETQY
TRBJ1-5 TRBV19 ASSLDRGQYQPQH
TRBJ1-2 TRBV5-6 ASSPRLGNYGYT
TRBJ2-7 TRBV5-1 ASSFEATGGQMRYEQY
TRBJ2-1 TRBV7-2 ASSLAYPENEQF
TRBJ1-2 TRBV29-1 SVELEGRDGYT
TRBJ1-1 TRBV6-1 ASSAGQGDTEAF
TRBJ1-5 TRBV7-2 ASSLDRVNNQPQH
TRBJ1-3 TRBV19 ASSPRQGPIGNTIY
TRBJ1-1 TRBV11-2 ASSLAGTMNTEAF
TRBJ1-1 TRBV10-2 ASSEGWGDGTEAF
TRBJ1-1 TRBV11-3 ASSLFSTEAF
TRBJ1-1 TRBV11-1 ASSFLTENTEAF
TRBJ1-2 TRBV6-5 ASSYLTTNYGYT
TRBJ1-2 TRBV30 AWSAFGSGYT
TRBJ2-7 TRBV18 ASSPPDRGGMKY
TRBJ2-7 TRBV7-8 ASSLAGTGGPYEQY
TRBJ1-1 TRBV7-8 ASSSGQGANTEAF
TRBJ2-3 TRBV4-2 ASSQEIASGPRHTQY
TRBJ1-1 TRBV19 ASSPDRDTEAF
TRBJ2-2 TRBV7-9 ASSWVAGNTGELF
TRBJ1-4 TRBV7-9 ASSLVEGADEKLF
TRBJ1-1 TRBV30 AWTLQGADTEAF
TRBJ1-5 TRBV30 AWSTRQGSNSNQPQH
TRBJ1-1 TRBV7-2 ASSVDTMNTEAF
TRBJ2-5 TRBV5-8 ASSLGTAYLQETQY
TRBJ1-3 TRBV19 ATLKGVSGNTIY
TRBJ1-2 TRBV2 GARSGRTGYGYT
TRBJ2-2 TRBV7-8 ASSLGQMNTGELF
TRBJ1-2 TRBV25-1 ASSELDRVGGYT